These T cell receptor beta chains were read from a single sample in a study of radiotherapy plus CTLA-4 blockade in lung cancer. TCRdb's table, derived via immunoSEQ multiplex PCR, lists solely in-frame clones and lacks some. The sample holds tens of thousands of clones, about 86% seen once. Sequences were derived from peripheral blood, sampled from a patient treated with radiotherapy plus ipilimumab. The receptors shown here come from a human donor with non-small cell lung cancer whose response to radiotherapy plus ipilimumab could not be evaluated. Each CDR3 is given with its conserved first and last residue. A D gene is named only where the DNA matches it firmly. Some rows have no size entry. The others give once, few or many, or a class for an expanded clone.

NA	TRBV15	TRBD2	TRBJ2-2	TGTGCCACCAGCAGAGGGCTAGCGGGGGGAAGGAGGGACACCGGGGAGCTGTTTTTT	CATSRGLAGGRRDTGELFF
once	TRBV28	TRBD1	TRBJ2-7	TGTGCCACCAGGGAACAGGGGGCCTACGAGCAGTACTTC	CATREQGAYEQYF
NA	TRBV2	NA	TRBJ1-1	TGTGCCAGCAGGGCCACAGGGTCGGGTAGCACTGAAGCTTTCTTT	CASRATGSGSTEAFF
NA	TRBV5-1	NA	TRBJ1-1	TGCGCCAGCAGACAACAGGGTAACACTGAAGCTTTCTTT	CASRQQGNTEAFF
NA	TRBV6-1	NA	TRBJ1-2	TGTGCCAGCAGTGAAGCGGGGACTTATGGCTACACCTTC	CASSEAGTYGYTF
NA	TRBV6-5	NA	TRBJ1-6	TGTGCCATCCGGGGAGGGACCTTTAATTCACCCCTCCACTTT	CAIRGGTFNSPLHF
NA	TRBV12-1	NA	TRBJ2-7	TGTGCCACTCCCGGGACAGGGGGAGACGAGCAGTACTTC	CATPGTGGDEQYF
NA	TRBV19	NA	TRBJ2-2	TGTGCCAGTAACCTCCACGAGCAACCCGGGGAGCTGTTTTTT	CASNLHEQPGELFF
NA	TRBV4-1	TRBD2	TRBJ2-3	TGCGCCAGCAGCCAAGACCCCTTTTTGGCGGGAGGGTCAGATACGCAGTATTTT	CASSQDPFLAGGSDTQYF
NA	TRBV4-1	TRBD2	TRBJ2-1	TGCGCCAGCAGCCAAGAGGGGCACCTAGCGGGCTACAATGAGCAGTTCTTC	CASSQEGHLAGYNEQFF
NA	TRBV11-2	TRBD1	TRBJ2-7	TGTGCCAGCAGCTTAGATACAGGGGGCTCCTACGAGCAGTACTTC	CASSLDTGGSYEQYF
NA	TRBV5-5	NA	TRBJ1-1	TGTGCCAGCAGCTTGAACCGGGGAATGTACACTGAAGCTTTCTTT	CASSLNRGMYTEAFF
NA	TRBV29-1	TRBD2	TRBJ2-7	TGCAGCGTTGAACTCCACGGGAGGACCCAGTACGAGCAGTACTTC	CSVELHGRTQYEQYF
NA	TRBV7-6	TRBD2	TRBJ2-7	TGTGCCAGCAGCCCCCGGGGCGGGGGATCCTACGAGCAGTACTTC	CASSPRGGGSYEQYF
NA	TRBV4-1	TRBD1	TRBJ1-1	TGCGCCAGCAGCCAATTACAGGGGGCTTTCACTGAAGCTTTCTTT	CASSQLQGAFTEAFF
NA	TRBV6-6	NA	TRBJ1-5	TGTGCCAGCAGTTACGTTGTCAGGGGAAGCAATCAGCCCCAGCATTTT	CASSYVVRGSNQPQHF
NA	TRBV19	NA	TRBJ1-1	TGTGCCAGTAGCGTACAGGGGAACACTGAAGCTTTCTTT	CASSVQGNTEAFF
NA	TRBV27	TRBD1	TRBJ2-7	TGTGCCAGCAGTACACGACAGGGGGGCAACGAGCAGTACTTC	CASSTRQGGNEQYF
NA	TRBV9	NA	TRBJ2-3	TGTGCCAGCAGCGACAGGGGGGACTACACAGATACGCAGTATTTT	CASSDRGDYTDTQYF
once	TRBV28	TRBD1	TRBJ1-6	TGTGCCAGCAGGGCGGGGACAGGGGGCATAGGATCACCCCTCCACTTT	CASRAGTGGIGSPLHF
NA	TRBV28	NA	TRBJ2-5	TGTGCCAGCAGCCCGGGACAAGAAGAGACCCAGTACTTC	CASSPGQEETQYF
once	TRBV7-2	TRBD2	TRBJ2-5	TGTGCCAGCGGGCCCTCGCGGGGGGTTAAAGAGACCCAGTACTTC	CASGPSRGVKETQYF
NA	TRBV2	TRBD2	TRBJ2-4	TGTGCCAGCACCCGGACTAGCGAGGTCGGTAACATTCAGTACTTC	CASTRTSEVGNIQYF
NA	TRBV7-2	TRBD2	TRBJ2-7	TGTGCCAGCAGCTCGACTAGCGATTCCTACGAGCAGTACTTC	CASSSTSDSYEQYF
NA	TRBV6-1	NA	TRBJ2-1	TGTGCCAGCAGACTTAACAATGAGCAGTTCTTC	CASRLNNEQFF
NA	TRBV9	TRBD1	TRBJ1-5	TGTGCCAGCAGCGTAGAGCCGACAGGGGGGGGTAGCAATCAGCCCCAGCATTTT	CASSVEPTGGGSNQPQHF
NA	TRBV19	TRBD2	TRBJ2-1	TGTGCCAGTAGTAGGGGACTAGCGGGTCCTAGCTCCTACAATGAGCAGTTCTTC	CASSRGLAGPSSYNEQFF
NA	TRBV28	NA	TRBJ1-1	TGTGCCAGCCGGGGGGGAGTGGCCACTGAAGCTTTCTTT	CASRGGVATEAFF
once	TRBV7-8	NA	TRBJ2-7	TGTGCCAGCAGCCCCTGGGCGGGTTCCGCCTACGAGCAGTACTTC	CASSPWAGSAYEQYF
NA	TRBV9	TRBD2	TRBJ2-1	TGTGCCAGCAGCGTAGGGGGGGGAGGGCCTTCCAATGAGCAGTTCTTC	CASSVGGGGPSNEQFF
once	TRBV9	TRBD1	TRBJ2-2	TGTGCCAGCGGTGGACAGGGGTTCGTTACCGGGGAGCTGTTTTTT	CASGGQGFVTGELFF
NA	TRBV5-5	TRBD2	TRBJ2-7	TGTGCCAGCGGAGCTAGCGGCCTCGACGAGCAGTACTTC	CASGASGLDEQYF
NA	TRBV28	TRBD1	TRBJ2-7	TGTGCCAGCAGTTTATGGGGACAGCACTACGAGCAGTACTTC	CASSLWGQHYEQYF
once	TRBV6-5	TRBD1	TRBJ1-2	TGTGCCAGTACTCGGACAGGGGCCTATGGCTACACCTTC	CASTRTGAYGYTF
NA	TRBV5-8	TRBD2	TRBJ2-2	TGTGCCAGCAGCCCTAAGGTAGCGGGAGGGCCGTACGGGGAGCTGTTTTTT	CASSPKVAGGPYGELFF
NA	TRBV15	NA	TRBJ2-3	TGTGCCACTGGTAGTCGCGATACGCAGTATTTT	CATGSRDTQYF
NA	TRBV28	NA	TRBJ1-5	TGTGCCAGCATCGGAGGGGTTAGCAATCAGCCCCAGCATTTT	CASIGGVSNQPQHF
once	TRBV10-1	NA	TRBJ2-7	TGCGCCAGCAGTGAGTCGCCAAGGGGTGTGAACGAGCAGTACTTC	CASSESPRGVNEQYF
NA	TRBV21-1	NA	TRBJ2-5	TGTGCCAGCAGCAAGCGGGGTGGCCAGTACTTC	CASSKRGGQYF
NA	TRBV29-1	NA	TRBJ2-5	TGCAGCGCGGACAGAGGCCGGGAGACCCAGTACTTC	CSADRGRETQYF
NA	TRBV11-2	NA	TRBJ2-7	TGTGCCAGCAGCTCCGGAGGGTACCCATCCTACGAGCAGTACTTC	CASSSGGYPSYEQYF
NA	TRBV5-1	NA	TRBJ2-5	TGCGCCAGCAGCTTGCGAGTCCAAGAGACCCAGTACTTC	CASSLRVQETQYF
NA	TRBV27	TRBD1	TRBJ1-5	TGTGCCAGCAGTCCCCGGGACAGGGGGCTTAGCAATCAGCCCCAGCATTTT	CASSPRDRGLSNQPQHF
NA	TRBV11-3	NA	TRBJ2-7	TGTGCCAGCAGCTCGGGATCTTTAGGCGAGCAGTACTTC	CASSSGSLGEQYF
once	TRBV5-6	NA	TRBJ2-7	TGTGCCAGCAGCCGGGGGGCGACAGGATTCTCCTACGAGCAGTACTTC	CASSRGATGFSYEQYF
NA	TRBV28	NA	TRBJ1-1	TGTGCCAGCAGTGCAAGCTCCCCGCCTTTAACTTTCTTT	CASSASSPPLTFF
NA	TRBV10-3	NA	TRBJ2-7	TGTGCCATCAGTGTCGGGGGGCGGTACGAGCAGTACTTC	CAISVGGRYEQYF
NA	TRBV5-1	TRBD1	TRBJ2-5	TGCGCCAGCAGCTTGGAGACAGGGGAAGAGACCCAGTACTTC	CASSLETGEETQYF
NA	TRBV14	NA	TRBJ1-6	TGTGCCAGCAGCTCCGGGACCGCGGGGTTCACGGCCCTCCACTTT	CASSSGTAGFTALHF
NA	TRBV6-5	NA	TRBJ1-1	TGTGCCAGCATCATAGGGGGGGAGGCTTTCTTT	CASIIGGEAFF